The present T cell receptor (beta chain) was sequenced within a study of regulatory T cells in long-lasting Graves disease. Trimming took off 2 bases at V and 4 bases at J, with 6 bases between the two ends. CDR1 and CDR2 from the germline V gene are DFQATT and SNEGSKA (reference sequence). This CDR3 has 12 amino acids. Assembly of TCR beta libraries relied on iRepertoire HTBI primers together with Arm-PCR of CDR3 regions. TCRdb re-derived calls from the multiplex PCR reads in MiXCR, one entry per CDR3 protein. The sample includes 400,000 to 500,000 distinct CDR3 sequences, about 17% seen only once; the top ten take about 25%. Time point noted: newly diagnosed GD, antithyroid drugs for less than 3 months. The TCR library was prepared using RNA isolated from PBMCs. It was an endocrinology department in Xi'an, China, that provided the patients. These same records also appear under a second study, on T cells in Graves' hyperthyroidism and ophthalmopathy. That source reports: Clinical symptoms, serum thyroxine, TRAb, thyroid ultrasound and orbital computed tomography established diagnosis. The HTBI primer set was used in a first-round RT-PCR of the TCR CDR3.

The chain combines TRBV20-1 with TRBJ2-1; D ambiguous. The starting material was peripheral blood mononuclear cells (PBMCs), obtained at new diagnosis, from a patient treated with antithyroid drugs. This clonotype was sampled from a woman in her late teens or twenties with Graves disease. CDR3 in amino acids: CSARLDYNEQFF. The CDR3 region has the DNA TGCAGTGCTAGACTCGATTACAATGAGCAGTTCTTC.